Listed below are T cell receptor beta chains from one sample, sequenced in a study of blood T cell repertoires in COVID-19. Measured with immunoSEQ multiplex PCR; TCRdb has only the in-frame clones, and not every one. This sample has around 380,000 clones, with more than 75% found just once. The sequencing input was PBMCs or T cells enriched from blood (not recorded which). The receptor source for this set is a man aged 25 to 45 who had recovered from COVID-19. Each CDR3 is given with its conserved first and last residue. Fields, in order: clone size, V gene, J gene, D gene, CDR3 DNA, CDR3 protein. The D gene is left open where the match is weak. Not every row has a clone size; where given, it reads once, few, many or a size class.

clone size: .
V gene: TRBV19
J gene: TRBJ1-4
D gene: TRBD1
CDR3 DNA: TGTGCCAGTAGTGGGACAGGGAGAATTGAAAAACTGTTTTTT
CDR3 protein: CASSGTGRIEKLFF

clone size: .
V gene: TRBV5-5
J gene: TRBJ2-1
D gene: .
CDR3 DNA: TGTGCCAGCAGCTTTTCCGGGGACAATGAGCAGTTCTTC
CDR3 protein: CASSFSGDNEQFF

clone size: .
V gene: TRBV2
J gene: TRBJ1-6
D gene: .
CDR3 DNA: TGTGCCAGCAGCGACACCAGATTAACTTATAATTCACCCCTCCACTTT
CDR3 protein: CASSDTRLTYNSPLHF

clone size: .
V gene: TRBV3-1/TRBV3-2
J gene: TRBJ2-3
D gene: .
CDR3 DNA: TGTGCCAGCAGCCAAGACGGCGGTATCACAGATACGCAGTATTTT
CDR3 protein: CASSQDGGITDTQYF

clone size: .
V gene: TRBV12-3/TRBV12-4
J gene: TRBJ1-1
D gene: .
CDR3 DNA: TGTGCCAGCAGTTTAAACAGGGACACTGAAGCTTTCTTT
CDR3 protein: CASSLNRDTEAFF

clone size: .
V gene: TRBV4-3
J gene: TRBJ1-2
D gene: .
CDR3 DNA: TGCGCCAGCAGCCAAGTCGGCGGTCATGGCTACACCTTC
CDR3 protein: CASSQVGGHGYTF

clone size: .
V gene: TRBV19
J gene: TRBJ1-2
D gene: TRBD1
CDR3 DNA: TGTGCCAGTAGGACAGGGGATGGCTACACCTTC
CDR3 protein: CASRTGDGYTF

clone size: .
V gene: TRBV11-2
J gene: TRBJ2-3
D gene: .
CDR3 DNA: TGTGCCAGCAGCTTAGTCGGGGGCACAGATACGCAGTATTTT
CDR3 protein: CASSLVGGTDTQYF

clone size: .
V gene: TRBV12-5
J gene: TRBJ2-7
D gene: TRBD1
CDR3 DNA: TGTGCTAGTGGAGAACAGGGGCGCTACGAGCAGTACTTC
CDR3 protein: CASGEQGRYEQYF

clone size: .
V gene: TRBV4-1
J gene: TRBJ1-2
D gene: .
CDR3 DNA: TGCGCCAGCAGCCAAGATTGGGACACCCACTATGGCTACACCTTC
CDR3 protein: CASSQDWDTHYGYTF

clone size: .
V gene: TRBV6-6
J gene: TRBJ2-5
D gene: .
CDR3 DNA: TGTGCCAGCACCGCACAGGTCCAAGAGACCCAGTACTTC
CDR3 protein: CASTAQVQETQYF

clone size: .
V gene: TRBV19
J gene: TRBJ1-3
D gene: .
CDR3 DNA: TGTGCCAGTAGTATGGGCTTCGGGGGGCATGGAAACACCATATATTTT
CDR3 protein: CASSMGFGGHGNTIYF

clone size: .
V gene: TRBV10-3
J gene: TRBJ1-5
D gene: TRBD1
CDR3 DNA: TGTGCCATCAGTGCTGACAGGGTCAATCAGCCCCAGCATTTT
CDR3 protein: CAISADRVNQPQHF

clone size: .
V gene: TRBV24-1
J gene: TRBJ1-1
D gene: .
CDR3 DNA: TGTGCCACCAGTGATTTTCACAGGTCAACGAACACTGAAGCTTTCTTT
CDR3 protein: CATSDFHRSTNTEAFF

clone size: few
V gene: TRBV9
J gene: TRBJ1-5
D gene: .
CDR3 DNA: TGTGCCAGCAGCGGGGGAGATCAGCCCCAGCATTTT
CDR3 protein: CASSGGDQPQHF

clone size: .
V gene: TRBV7-2
J gene: TRBJ2-4
D gene: .
CDR3 DNA: TGTGCCAGCAGCTTAGCGTTATTAGCCAAAAACATTCAGTACTTC
CDR3 protein: CASSLALLAKNIQYF

clone size: .
V gene: TRBV6-2/TRBV6-3
J gene: TRBJ2-7
D gene: TRBD1
CDR3 DNA: TGTGCCAGCAGTTACTCGGGACAGGGGAACTACGAGCAGTACTTC
CDR3 protein: CASSYSGQGNYEQYF

clone size: .
V gene: TRBV5-8
J gene: TRBJ1-3
D gene: .
CDR3 DNA: TGTGCCAGCACCCCCACAGACACCGTGCCTGGAAACACCATATATTTT
CDR3 protein: CASTPTDTVPGNTIYF

clone size: few
V gene: TRBV6-5
J gene: TRBJ2-7
D gene: .
CDR3 DNA: TGTGCCAGCAGTTACCAAGGCAGGGGATACGAGCAGTACTTC
CDR3 protein: CASSYQGRGYEQYF

clone size: few
V gene: TRBV9
J gene: TRBJ2-1
D gene: .
CDR3 DNA: TGTGCCAGCAGCGTAGACGGTAATGAGCAGTTCTTC
CDR3 protein: CASSVDGNEQFF

clone size: .
V gene: TRBV7-2
J gene: TRBJ1-2
D gene: .
CDR3 DNA: TGTGCCAGCAGCTCCGTCCCGGGGGGGAACTATGGCTACACCTTC
CDR3 protein: CASSSVPGGNYGYTF

clone size: .
V gene: TRBV6-6
J gene: TRBJ1-2
D gene: TRBD1
CDR3 DNA: TGTGCCAGCAGTTACGTGACAGGGGGCAACTATGGCTACACCTTC
CDR3 protein: CASSYVTGGNYGYTF

clone size: .
V gene: TRBV5-1
J gene: TRBJ2-7
D gene: .
CDR3 DNA: TGCGCCAGCAGCTTGTGGGCGCTCTCCTACGAGCAGTACTTC
CDR3 protein: CASSLWALSYEQYF

clone size: .
V gene: TRBV27
J gene: TRBJ1-5
D gene: .
CDR3 DNA: TGTGCCAGCAGTTCGCGTAATCAGCCCCAGCATTTT
CDR3 protein: CASSSRNQPQHF

clone size: .
V gene: TRBV27
J gene: TRBJ2-2
D gene: .
CDR3 DNA: TGTGCCAGCAGACTCAACACCGGGGAGCTGTTTTTT
CDR3 protein: CASRLNTGELFF

clone size: .
V gene: TRBV30
J gene: TRBJ2-6
D gene: TRBD1
CDR3 DNA: TGTGCCTGTGAGACAGGGGCTGGGGCCAACGTCCTGACTTTC
CDR3 protein: CACETGAGANVLTF

clone size: .
V gene: TRBV10-3
J gene: TRBJ2-1
D gene: TRBD2
CDR3 DNA: TGTGCCATCAGTGAGGGCGGGAGCCGACGTGAGTTCTTC
CDR3 protein: CAISEGGSRREFF

clone size: .
V gene: TRBV7-9
J gene: TRBJ1-1
D gene: .
CDR3 DNA: TGTGCCAGCAGTCCCTCCCGGAGTGAAGCTTTCTTT
CDR3 protein: CASSPSRSEAFF

clone size: .
V gene: TRBV11-2
J gene: TRBJ1-5
D gene: .
CDR3 DNA: TGTGCCAGCAGCTTATTAGCGGACAAACAGCCCCAGCATTTT
CDR3 protein: CASSLLADKQPQHF

clone size: .
V gene: TRBV6-5
J gene: TRBJ1-1
D gene: .
CDR3 DNA: TGTGCCAGCAGTCCACAGGGGAACACTGAAGCTTTCTTT
CDR3 protein: CASSPQGNTEAFF

clone size: .
V gene: TRBV9
J gene: TRBJ1-1
D gene: TRBD1
CDR3 DNA: TGTGCCAGCAGCTTGACCGGGACAGGGAACACTGAAGCTTTCTTT
CDR3 protein: CASSLTGTGNTEAFF

clone size: .
V gene: TRBV7-2
J gene: TRBJ1-1
D gene: .
CDR3 DNA: TGTGCCAGCAGGTTATCGGGGTTAAACACTGAAGCTTTCTTT
CDR3 protein: CASRLSGLNTEAFF

clone size: .
V gene: TRBV29-1
J gene: TRBJ2-1
D gene: .
CDR3 DNA: TGCAGCGGGACAGCCAACAATGAGCAGTTCTTC
CDR3 protein: CSGTANNEQFF

clone size: .
V gene: TRBV6-5
J gene: TRBJ1-1
D gene: TRBD1
CDR3 DNA: TGTGCCAGCAGTATGACCGGACAGGGGGATGGGGCGGCTTTCTTT
CDR3 protein: CASSMTGQGDGAAFF

clone size: once
V gene: TRBV19
J gene: TRBJ2-7
D gene: TRBD1
CDR3 DNA: TGTGCCAGTAGTACCAGGACAGGGGGTATCTACGAGCAGTACTTC
CDR3 protein: CASSTRTGGIYEQYF

clone size: .
V gene: TRBV3-1/TRBV3-2
J gene: TRBJ2-3
D gene: .
CDR3 DNA: TGTGCCAGCAGCCAAGAAGAACAGGTCACAGATACGCAGTATTTT
CDR3 protein: CASSQEEQVTDTQYF

clone size: once
V gene: TRBV13
J gene: TRBJ1-1
D gene: .
CDR3 DNA: TGTGCCAGCAGCTTACACGCCGGGGTGAACACTGAAGCTTTCTTT
CDR3 protein: CASSLHAGVNTEAFF

clone size: once
V gene: TRBV7-6
J gene: TRBJ1-3
D gene: .
CDR3 DNA: TGTGCCAGCAGCTTAGCGGGGAGACTCTCTGGAAACACCATATATTTT
CDR3 protein: CASSLAGRLSGNTIYF

clone size: .
V gene: TRBV7-9
J gene: TRBJ2-7
D gene: .
CDR3 DNA: TGTGCCAGCAGCTTTCTAAACAGGGGAGGTTTGAAGGACTACGAGCAGTACTTC
CDR3 protein: CASSFLNRGGLKDYEQYF